This entry lists 9 T cell receptor beta chains sequenced from one sample in a study of CD8 T cells in ankylosing spondylitis. TCRdb re-called the 5' RACE reads through MiXCR, storing one row per CDR3 protein. The table lists some 700,000 distinct CDR3 sequences, under 20% of them singletons. These receptors have no identified antigens. General study results and limits: One TCR beta motif, made up of under ten highly homologous variants, appeared characteristic of ankylosing spondylitis blood.

Sequenced: blood, either unsorted or a sorted T cell fraction (not recorded which). The receptors here all came from a male donor with ankylosing spondylitis.

This clonotype was recorded at least ten times. The chain employs TRBV7-2 and TRBJ2-1; weak D call: TRBD2 (5 bases). Looked up from germline, CDR1 is SGHTA and CDR2 is FQGNSA. The CDR3 is 13 residues long. V lost 4 bases to trimming and J lost 5 bases, with 9 bases between them. CDR3 bases: TGTGCCAGCAGCTCGAGACTAAACAATGAGCAGTTCTTC. Its translation: CASSSRLNNEQFF. Variable domain in full (rest from reference TRBV7-2 and TRBJ2-1): GAGVSQSPSNKVTEKGKDVELRCDPISGHTALYWYRQSLGQGLEFLIYFQGNSAPDKSGLPSDRFSAERTGGSVSTLTIQRTQQEDSAVYLCASSSRLNNEQFFGPGTRLTVL.

The J gene is TRBJ2-1, the V gene TRBV6-2 or TRBV6-3; TRBD2 agrees at 10 bases. This CDR3 has 14 residues. Germline CDR1 is MNHEY and CDR2 is SVGEGT. The trim removed 1 base at V and 10 bases at J, leaving 4 bases unmatched. CDR3 DNA sequence: TGTGCCAGCAGTTACTTGCTAGCGGGAGTGGAGCAGTTCTTC. Translated, it gives CASSYLLAGVEQFF.

The chain is built from TRBV10-3 and TRBJ2-7, with D unresolved. The V gene lost 8 bases and the J gene lost 2 bases, with 10 bases spanning the gap. Germline-derived CDR1 and CDR2 are ENHRY and SYGVKD. This CDR3 has 12 amino acids. CDR3 sequence: CAIGGEAYEQYF. CDR3 bases: TGTGCCATCGGCGGAGAAGCCTACGAGCAGTACTTC.

The CDR3 coding sequence is TGCAGTGCCCACCATGGGGGCACAGATACGCAGTATTTT. Translating it yields CSAHHGGTDTQYF. The chain uses TRBV20-1 and TRBJ2-3; D remains unclear. The CDR3 consists of 13 residues. Trimming shortened V by 6 bases and J by 1 base, and 11 bases separated the two germline ends. Looked up from germline, CDR1 is DFQATT and CDR2 is SNEGSKA (reference sequence).

This clonotype has a handful of counts. This chain links TRBV5-1 with TRBJ1-2; D not resolved. The germline V gene encodes CDR1 SGHRS and CDR2 YFSETQ. The ends were cut back, 0 bases at V and 8 bases at J, with 17 bases in the middle. The CDR3 consists of 15 residues. As DNA, the CDR3 is TGCGCCAGCAGCTTGGAGGGTGGAGGGCAACGAGGCTACACCTTC. It specifies CASSLEGGGQRGYTF. Drawing the rest from reference TRBV5-1 and TRBJ1-2, the complete variable domain is KAGVTQTPRYLIKTRGQQVTLSCSPISGHRSVSWYQQTPGQGLQFLFEYFSETQRNKGNFPGRFSGRQFSNSRSEMNVSTLELGDSALYLCASSLEGGGQRGYTFGSGTRLTVV.

V and J are TRBV5-6 and TRBJ1-5; D is unclear. Germline lookup yields CDR1 SGHDT and CDR2 YYEEEE. The V and J ends lost 1 base and 1 base respectively, with 6 bases between them. The CDR3 runs 14 residues. The CDR3 DNA follows: TGTGCCAGCAGCTTGAGCGCGAGCAATCAGCCCCAGCATTTT. Protein: CASSLSASNQPQHF.

This clonotype was recorded at least ten times. CDR3 DNA: TGTGCCAGCAGTGACCGCGGCGGGGCGAACAGGGGCAATGAGCAGTTCTTC. Residues: CASSDRGGANRGNEQFF. This chain links TRBV12-3 or TRBV12-4 with TRBJ2-1, with D maybe TRBD1 (7 bases). V was cut by 5 bases and J by 6 bases, with 23 bases left in between. The CDR3 runs 17 residues.

The rearrangement links TRBV6-2 or TRBV6-3 to TRBJ2-1; 14 nucleotides match TRBD2. Unmatched junction bases numbered 6, after V lost 2 bases and J lost 9 bases. Germline CDR1 is MNHEY and CDR2 is SVGEGT. The CDR3 contains 16 residues. The CDR3 protein is CASSYLGLAGGSEQFF. For the CDR3, the DNA is TGTGCCAGCAGTTACCTAGGACTAGCGGGAGGCAGTGAGCAGTTCTTC.

The chain links TRBV2 to TRBJ2-1, with 12 nucleotides matching TRBD2. Germline lookup yields CDR1 SNHLY and CDR2 FYNNEI. CDR3 length: 15 residues. With 6 bases clipped from V and 10 bases from J, the junction kept 10 bases outside the gene matches. The chain's CDR3 is CASSATSGSGGEQFF. The CDR3 DNA reads TGTGCCAGCAGCGCGACTAGCGGGAGTGGCGGGGAGCAGTTCTTC.